This T cell receptor (beta chain) was sequenced in a study of regulatory T cells in long-lasting Graves disease. This clonotype has a count of ten or more. Trimming left V 6 bases short and J 6 bases short, with 12 bases between. The CDR3 length is 12 residues. The V gene's germline CDR1 is SNHLY and CDR2 FYNNEI. Sample time point: persistent/refractory GD, antithyroid drugs over 5 years with positive TRAb. PBMC-extracted RNA yielded the TCR library. In this cohort, patients came from an endocrinology department located in Xi'an, China. iRepertoire HTBI primers and Arm-PCR of CDR3 regions built TCR beta libraries. Each CDR3 protein is one row after TCRdb ran MiXCR on the multiplex PCR reads. The sample shows roughly 430,000 distinct CDR3 sequences, about 21% of them seen only once.

This sequence was found in a female donor with Graves disease. Sequenced material: peripheral blood mononuclear cells (PBMCs), taken when the disease was refractory, from a patient treated with antithyroid drugs. V and J are TRBV2 and TRBJ2-7; the D is unclear. CDR3 sequence: CASRIIDTEQYF. The CDR3 nucleotides are TGTGCCAGCAGAATTATAGATACCGAGCAGTACTTC.